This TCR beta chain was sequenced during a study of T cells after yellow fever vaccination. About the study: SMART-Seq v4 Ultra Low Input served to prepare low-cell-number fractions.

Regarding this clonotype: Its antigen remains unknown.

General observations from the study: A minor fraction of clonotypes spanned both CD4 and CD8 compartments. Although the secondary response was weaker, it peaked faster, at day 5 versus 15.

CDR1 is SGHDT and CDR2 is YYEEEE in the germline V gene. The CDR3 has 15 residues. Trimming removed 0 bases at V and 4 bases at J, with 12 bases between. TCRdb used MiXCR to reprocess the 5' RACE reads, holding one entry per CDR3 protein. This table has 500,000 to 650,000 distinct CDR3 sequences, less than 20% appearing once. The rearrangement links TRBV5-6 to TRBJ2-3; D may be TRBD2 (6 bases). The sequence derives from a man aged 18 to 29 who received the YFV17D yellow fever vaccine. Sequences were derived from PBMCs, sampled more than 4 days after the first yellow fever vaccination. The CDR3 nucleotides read TGTGCCAGCAGCTTGGTTTTCAGGGAGGCAGATACGCAGTATTTT. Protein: CASSLVFREADTQYF.